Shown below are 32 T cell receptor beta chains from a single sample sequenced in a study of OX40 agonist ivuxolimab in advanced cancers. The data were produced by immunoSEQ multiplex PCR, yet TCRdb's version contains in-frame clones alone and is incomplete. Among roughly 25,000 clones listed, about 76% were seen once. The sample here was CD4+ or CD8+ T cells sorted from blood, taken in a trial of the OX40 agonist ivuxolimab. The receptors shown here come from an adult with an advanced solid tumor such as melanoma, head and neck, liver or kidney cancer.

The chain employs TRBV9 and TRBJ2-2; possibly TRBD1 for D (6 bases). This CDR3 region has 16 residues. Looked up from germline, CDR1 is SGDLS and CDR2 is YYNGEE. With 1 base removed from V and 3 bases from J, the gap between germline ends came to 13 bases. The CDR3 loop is CASSVRPGAHTGELFF. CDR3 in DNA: TGTGCCAGCAGCGTACGTCCAGGGGCACACACCGGGGAGCTGTTTTTT.

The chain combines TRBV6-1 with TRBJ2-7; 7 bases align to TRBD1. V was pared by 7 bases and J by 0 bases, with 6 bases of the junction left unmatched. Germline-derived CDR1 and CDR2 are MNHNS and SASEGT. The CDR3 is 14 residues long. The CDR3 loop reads CASTQTGVSYEQYF. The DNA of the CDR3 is TGTGCCAGCACACAAACAGGGGTCTCCTACGAGCAGTACTTC.

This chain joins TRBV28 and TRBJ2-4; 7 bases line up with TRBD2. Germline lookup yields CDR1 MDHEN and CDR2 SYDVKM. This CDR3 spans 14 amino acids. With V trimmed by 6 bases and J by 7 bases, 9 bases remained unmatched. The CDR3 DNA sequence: TGTGCCAGCAGAAGGGCGGGGGAAGGGAACATTCAGTACTTC. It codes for CASRRAGEGNIQYF.

CDR3 in DNA: TGTGCCAGCAGTGATGTCCAGGGGTTTAAAGCTTTCTTT. Its translation is CASSDVQGFKAFF. The chain links TRBV6-1 to TRBJ1-1, with D possibly being TRBD1 (6 bases). The CDR3 consists of 13 residues. Germline V lookup: CDR1 MNHNS, CDR2 SASEGT. V dropped 3 bases and J dropped 9 bases, with 14 bases sitting between them.

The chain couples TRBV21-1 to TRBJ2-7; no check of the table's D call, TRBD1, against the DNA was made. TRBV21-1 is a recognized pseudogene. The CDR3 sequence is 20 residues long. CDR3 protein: CASSRWVQGMAVSSSYEQYF. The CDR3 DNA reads TGTGCCAGCAGCAGGTGGGTACAGGGTATGGCCGTGTCGAGCTCCTACGAGCAGTACTTC.

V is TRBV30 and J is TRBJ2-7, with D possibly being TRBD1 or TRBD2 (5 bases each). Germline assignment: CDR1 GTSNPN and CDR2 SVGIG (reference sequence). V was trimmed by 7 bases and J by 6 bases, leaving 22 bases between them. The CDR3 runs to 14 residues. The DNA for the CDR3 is TGTGCCTACCAAGCCGGGGCTGGGGCGTCCGAGCAGTACTTC. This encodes CAYQAGAGASEQYF.

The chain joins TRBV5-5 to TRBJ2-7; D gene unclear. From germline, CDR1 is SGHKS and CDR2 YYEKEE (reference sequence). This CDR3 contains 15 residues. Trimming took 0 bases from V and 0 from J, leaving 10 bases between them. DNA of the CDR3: TGTGCCAGCAGCTTGGCCTCACGGTTCTCCTACGAGCAGTACTTC. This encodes CASSLASRFSYEQYF.

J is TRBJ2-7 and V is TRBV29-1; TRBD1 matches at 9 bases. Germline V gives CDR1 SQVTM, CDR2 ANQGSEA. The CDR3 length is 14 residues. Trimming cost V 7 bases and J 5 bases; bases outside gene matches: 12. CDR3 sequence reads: CSGATGTGMNEQYF. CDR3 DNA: TGCAGCGGCGCGACCGGGACAGGGATGAACGAGCAGTACTTC.

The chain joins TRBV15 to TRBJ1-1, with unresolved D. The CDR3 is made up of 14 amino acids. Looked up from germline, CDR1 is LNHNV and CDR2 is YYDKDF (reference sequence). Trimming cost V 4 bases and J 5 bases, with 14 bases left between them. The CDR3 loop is CATSTDPWSTEAFF. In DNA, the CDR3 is TGTGCCACCAGCACAGACCCCTGGTCTACTGAAGCTTTCTTT.

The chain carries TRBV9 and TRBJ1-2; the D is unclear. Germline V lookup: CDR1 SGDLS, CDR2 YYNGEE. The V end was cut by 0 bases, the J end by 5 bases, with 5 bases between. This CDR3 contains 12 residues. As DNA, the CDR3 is TGTGCCAGCAGCGTAGGGTCTTATGGCTACACCTTC. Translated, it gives CASSVGSYGYTF.

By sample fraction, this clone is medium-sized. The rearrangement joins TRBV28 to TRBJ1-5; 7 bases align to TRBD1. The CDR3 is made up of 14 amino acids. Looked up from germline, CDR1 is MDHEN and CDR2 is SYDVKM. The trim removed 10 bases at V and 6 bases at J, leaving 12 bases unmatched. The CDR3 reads CATGTGAVGQPQHF. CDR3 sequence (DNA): TGTGCCACCGGAACAGGGGCCGTGGGTCAGCCCCAGCATTTT.

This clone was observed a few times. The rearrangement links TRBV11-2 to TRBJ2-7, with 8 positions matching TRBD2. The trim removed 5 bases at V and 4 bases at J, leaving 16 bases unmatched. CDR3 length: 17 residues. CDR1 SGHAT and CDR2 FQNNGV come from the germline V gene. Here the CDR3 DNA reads TGTGCCAGCAGCCTCGCTTTCAGCGGGAGTTCGGTGTACGAGCAGTACTTC. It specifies CASSLAFSGSSVYEQYF.

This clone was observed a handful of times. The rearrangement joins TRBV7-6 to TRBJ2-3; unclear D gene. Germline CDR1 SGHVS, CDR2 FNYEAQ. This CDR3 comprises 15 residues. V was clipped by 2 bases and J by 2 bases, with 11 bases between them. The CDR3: CASSLSGDHTDTQYF. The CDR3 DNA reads TGTGCCAGCAGCTTATCCGGCGACCACACAGATACGCAGTATTTT.

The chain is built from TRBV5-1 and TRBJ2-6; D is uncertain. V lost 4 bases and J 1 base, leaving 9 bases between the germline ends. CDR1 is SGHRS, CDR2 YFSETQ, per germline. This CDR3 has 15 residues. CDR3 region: CASSIGISGANVLTF. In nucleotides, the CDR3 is TGCGCCAGCAGCATAGGGATTTCTGGGGCCAACGTCCTGACTTTC.

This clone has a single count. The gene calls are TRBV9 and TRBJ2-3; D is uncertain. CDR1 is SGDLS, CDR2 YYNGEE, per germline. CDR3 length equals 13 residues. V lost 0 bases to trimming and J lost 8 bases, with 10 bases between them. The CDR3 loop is CASSVGDIGTQYF. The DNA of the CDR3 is TGTGCCAGCAGCGTAGGAGACATAGGTACGCAGTATTTT.

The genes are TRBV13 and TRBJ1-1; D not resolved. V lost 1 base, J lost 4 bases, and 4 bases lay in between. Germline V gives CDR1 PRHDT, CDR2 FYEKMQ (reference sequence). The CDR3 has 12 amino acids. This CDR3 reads CASSLEGTEAFF. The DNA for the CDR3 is TGTGCCAGCAGCTTAGAGGGCACTGAAGCTTTCTTT.

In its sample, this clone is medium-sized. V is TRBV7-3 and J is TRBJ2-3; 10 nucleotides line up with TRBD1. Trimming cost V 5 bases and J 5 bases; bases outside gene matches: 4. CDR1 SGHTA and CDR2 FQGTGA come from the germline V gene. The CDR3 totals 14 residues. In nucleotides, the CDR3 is TGTGCCAGCAGCCCACGGACAGGGGGAGATACGCAGTATTTT. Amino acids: CASSPRTGGDTQYF.

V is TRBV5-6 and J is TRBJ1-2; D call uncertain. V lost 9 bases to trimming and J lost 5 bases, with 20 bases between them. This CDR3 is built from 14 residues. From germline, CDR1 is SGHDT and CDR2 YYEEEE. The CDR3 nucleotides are TGTGCCACTAATTCAAAGGTTAGAAGGTATGGCTACACCTTC. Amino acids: CATNSKVRRYGYTF.

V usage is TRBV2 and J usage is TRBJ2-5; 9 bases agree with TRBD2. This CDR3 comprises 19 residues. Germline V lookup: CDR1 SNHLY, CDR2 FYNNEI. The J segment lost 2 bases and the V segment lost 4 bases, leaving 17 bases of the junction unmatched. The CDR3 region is CASSVGAAGGNRLQETQYF. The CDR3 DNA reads TGTGCCAGCAGTGTGGGAGCAGCGGGGGGCAACCGTTTGCAAGAGACCCAGTACTTC.

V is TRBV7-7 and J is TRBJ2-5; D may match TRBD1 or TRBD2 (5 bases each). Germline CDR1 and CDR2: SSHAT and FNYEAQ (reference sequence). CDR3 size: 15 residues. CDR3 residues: CASALGVGLGETQYF. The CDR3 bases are TGTGCTAGCGCCCTAGGGGTGGGATTGGGAGAGACCCAGTACTTC.

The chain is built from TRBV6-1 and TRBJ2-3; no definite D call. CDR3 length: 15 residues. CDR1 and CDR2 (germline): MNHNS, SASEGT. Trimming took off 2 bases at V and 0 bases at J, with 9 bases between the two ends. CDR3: CASSESDGSTDTQYF. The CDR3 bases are TGTGCCAGCAGTGAATCTGACGGGAGCACAGATACGCAGTATTTT.

DNA for the CDR3: TGCGCCAGCAGCCCCACTAGCGGCCCCTACAATGAGCAGTTCTTC. Translation: CASSPTSGPYNEQFF. This chain links TRBV4-1 with TRBJ2-1, with 8 bases aligning to TRBD2. The CDR3 has 15 residues. Unmatched junction bases numbered 4, after V lost 4 bases and J lost 2 bases. The germline V gene has CDR1 MGHRA and CDR2 YSYEKL.

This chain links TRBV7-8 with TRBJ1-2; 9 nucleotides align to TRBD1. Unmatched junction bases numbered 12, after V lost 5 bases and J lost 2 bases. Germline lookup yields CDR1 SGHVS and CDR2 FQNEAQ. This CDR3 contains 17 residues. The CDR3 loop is CASSQEGWGTGNYGYTF. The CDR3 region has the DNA TGTGCCAGCAGCCAAGAAGGGTGGGGGACAGGGAACTATGGCTACACCTTC.

In DNA form, the CDR3 reads TGTGCCAGCAGTTTCGGGCTCAACTATGGCTACACCTTC. Translation gives CASSFGLNYGYTF. The chain employs TRBV6-5 and TRBJ1-2; no definite D call. Germline lookup yields CDR1 MNHEY and CDR2 SVGAGI. Trimming removed 4 bases at V and 2 bases at J, with 8 bases between. The length of the CDR3 is 13 residues.

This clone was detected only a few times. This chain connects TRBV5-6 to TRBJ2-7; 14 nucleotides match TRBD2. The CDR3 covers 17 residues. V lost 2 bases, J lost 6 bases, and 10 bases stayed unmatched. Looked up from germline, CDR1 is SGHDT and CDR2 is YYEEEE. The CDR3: CASSFWKTSGGVFEQYF. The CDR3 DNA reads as TGTGCCAGCAGCTTTTGGAAGACTAGCGGGGGGGTCTTCGAGCAGTACTTC.

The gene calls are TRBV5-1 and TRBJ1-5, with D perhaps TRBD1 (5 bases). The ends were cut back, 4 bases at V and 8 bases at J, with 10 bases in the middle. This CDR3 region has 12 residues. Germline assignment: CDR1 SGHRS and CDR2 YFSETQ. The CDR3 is CASSPAGEPQHF. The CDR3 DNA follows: TGCGCCAGCAGCCCCGCGGGGGAGCCCCAGCATTTT.

The CDR3 DNA sequence: TGCGCCACCTCGGACATAAACACCGGGGAGCTGTTTTTT. This encodes CATSDINTGELFF. The V gene is TRBV10-2, the J gene TRBJ2-2, with a weak D call TRBD1 (5 bases). This CDR3 is built from 13 residues. The V and J ends lost 10 bases and 2 bases respectively, with 11 bases between them. CDR1 and CDR2 from the germline V gene are WSHSY and SAAADI.

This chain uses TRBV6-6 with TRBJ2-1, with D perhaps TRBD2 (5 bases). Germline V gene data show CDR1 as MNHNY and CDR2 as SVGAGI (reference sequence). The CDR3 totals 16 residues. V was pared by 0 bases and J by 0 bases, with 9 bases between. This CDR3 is CASSYSAGSSYNEQFF. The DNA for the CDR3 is TGTGCCAGCAGTTACTCGGCGGGTAGCTCCTACAATGAGCAGTTCTTC.

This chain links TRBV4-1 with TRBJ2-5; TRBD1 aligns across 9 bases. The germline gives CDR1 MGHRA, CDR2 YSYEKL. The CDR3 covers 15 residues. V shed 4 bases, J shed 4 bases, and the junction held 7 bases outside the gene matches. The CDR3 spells CASSLGTGTGETQYF. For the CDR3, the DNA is TGCGCCAGCAGCCTCGGGACAGGGACTGGAGAGACCCAGTACTTC.

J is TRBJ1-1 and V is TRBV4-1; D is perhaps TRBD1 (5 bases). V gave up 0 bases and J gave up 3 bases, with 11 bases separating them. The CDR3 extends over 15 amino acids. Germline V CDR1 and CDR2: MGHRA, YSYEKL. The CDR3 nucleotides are TGCGCCAGCAGCCAAGATGATTGGGGCGACACTGAAGCTTTCTTT. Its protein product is CASSQDDWGDTEAFF.

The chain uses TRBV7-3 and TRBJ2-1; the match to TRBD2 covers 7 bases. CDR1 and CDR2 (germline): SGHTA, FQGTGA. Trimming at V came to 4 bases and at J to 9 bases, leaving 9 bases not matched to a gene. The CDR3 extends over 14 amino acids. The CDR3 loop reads CASSSGLGGREQFF. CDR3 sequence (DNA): TGTGCCAGCAGCTCCGGACTAGGAGGGCGTGAGCAGTTCTTC.

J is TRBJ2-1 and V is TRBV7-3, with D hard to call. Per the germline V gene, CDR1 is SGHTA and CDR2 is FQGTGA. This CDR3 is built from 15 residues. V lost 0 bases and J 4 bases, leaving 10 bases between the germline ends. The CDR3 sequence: CASSLTGTAYNEQFF. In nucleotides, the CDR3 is TGTGCCAGCAGCTTAACGGGAACAGCGTACAATGAGCAGTTCTTC. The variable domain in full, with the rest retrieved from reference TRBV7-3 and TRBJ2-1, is GAGVSQTPSNKVTEKGKYVELRCDPISGHTALYWYRQSLGQGPEFLIYFQGTGAADDSGLPNDRFFAVRPEGSVSTLKIQRTERGDSAVYLCASSLTGTAYNEQFFGPGTRLTVL.